The clone carrying this TCR beta chain came up many times. Its antigen is as yet unknown. RNA transcripts gave rise to amplified TCR beta CDR3 regions. The study used the HTBI primer set for a first-round RT-PCR of the TCR CDR3. TCRdb processed the multiplex PCR reads anew with MiXCR; each CDR3 protein has one entry. Of 300,000 to 400,000 distinct CDR3 sequences listed, approximately 15% were seen once; the top ten hold approximately 11%. The record originates from a study of T cells in Graves' hyperthyroidism and ophthalmopathy. Study context: Peripheral blood specimens were obtained at initial diagnosis, prior to any treatment.

Patients between 18 and 65 years old had hyperthyroidism, newly diagnosed and lasting under 2 months. Findings and caveats of the study: Progression to ophthalmopathy was predicted a median of about 6.6 months early.

CDR3 length equals 15 residues. The V gene's germline CDR1 is MNHNS and CDR2 SASEGT. The ends were cut back, 6 bases at V and 2 bases at J, with 17 bases in the middle. The chain combines TRBV6-1 with TRBJ2-7; perhaps TRBD1 as D (6 bases). The specimen was blood. This clonotype originated in a woman aged 60-75 years with Graves' hyperthyroidism. CDR3 region: CASRIQGAPAYEQYF. CDR3 nucleotide sequence: TGTGCCAGCAGAATACAGGGAGCTCCCGCCTACGAGCAGTACTTC.